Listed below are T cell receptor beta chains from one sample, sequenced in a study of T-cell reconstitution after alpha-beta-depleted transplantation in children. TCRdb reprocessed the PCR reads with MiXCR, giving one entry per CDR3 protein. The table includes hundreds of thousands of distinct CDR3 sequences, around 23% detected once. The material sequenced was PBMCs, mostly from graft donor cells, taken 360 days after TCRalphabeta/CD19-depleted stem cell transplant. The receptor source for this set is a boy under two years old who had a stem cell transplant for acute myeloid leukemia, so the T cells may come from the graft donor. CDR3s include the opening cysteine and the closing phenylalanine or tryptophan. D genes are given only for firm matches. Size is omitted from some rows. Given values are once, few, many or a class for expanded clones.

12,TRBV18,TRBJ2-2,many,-,CASSPRDGELFF,TGTGCCAGCTCACCACGAGACGGGGAGCTGTTTTTT
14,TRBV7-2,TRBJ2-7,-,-,CASSLASLTYEQYF,TGTGCCAGCAGCTTAGCGTCCCTGACCTACGAGCAGTACTTC
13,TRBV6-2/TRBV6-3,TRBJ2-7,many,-,CASSWGRSYEQYF,TGTGCCAGCAGTTGGGGCAGGTCCTACGAGCAGTACTTC
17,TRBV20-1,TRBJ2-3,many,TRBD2,CSARVPPGSGVTDTQYF,TGCAGTGCTAGAGTTCCCCCGGGGAGCGGGGTCACAGATACGCAGTATTTT
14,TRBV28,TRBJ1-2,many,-,CASLTGTVNYGYTF,TGTGCCAGCCTAACAGGGACGGTAAACTATGGCTACACCTTC
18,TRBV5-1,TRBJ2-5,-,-,CASSSGASNQGPGETQYF,TGCGCCAGCAGCTCGGGGGCCTCCAACCAGGGACCAGGGGAGACCCAGTACTTC
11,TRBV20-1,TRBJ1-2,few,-,CSATGYYGYTF,TGCAGTGCCACAGGCTACTATGGCTACACCTTC
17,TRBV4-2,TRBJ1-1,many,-,CASSQESLDASNTEAFF,TGTGCCAGCAGCCAAGAAAGCCTAGACGCATCCAACACTGAAGCTTTCTTT
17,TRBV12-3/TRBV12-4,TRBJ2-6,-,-,CASSDRHASSGANVLTF,TGTGCCAGCAGTGACAGACACGCGAGCTCTGGGGCCAACGTCCTGACTTTC
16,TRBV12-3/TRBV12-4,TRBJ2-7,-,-,CASIQQPRQPTEKQYF,TGTGCCAGCATTCAACAGCCCCGACAGCCTACTGAGAAGCAGTACTTC
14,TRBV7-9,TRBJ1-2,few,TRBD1,CASSTLSTGGGYTF,TGTGCCAGCAGTACACTTTCGACAGGGGGAGGCTACACCTTC
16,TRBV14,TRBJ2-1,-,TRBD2,CASSSTSESSYNEQFF,TGTGCCAGCAGCTCCACTAGCGAAAGCTCCTACAATGAGCAGTTCTTC
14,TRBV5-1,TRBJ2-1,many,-,CASSLASSVSGQFF,TGCGCCAGCAGCTTGGCTAGCTCGGTCTCGGGGCAGTTCTTC
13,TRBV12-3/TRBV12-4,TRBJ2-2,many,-,CASTGANTGELFF,TGTGCCAGCACTGGAGCGAACACCGGGGAGCTGTTTTTT
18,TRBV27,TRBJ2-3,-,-,CASSGTIPGRAGTDTQYF,TGTGCCAGCAGTGGAACTATCCCGGGGCGGGCCGGCACAGATACGCAGTATTTT
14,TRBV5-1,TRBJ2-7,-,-,CASCRDTPTYEQYF,TGCGCCAGCTGCCGTGATACTCCTACGTACGAGCAGTACTTC
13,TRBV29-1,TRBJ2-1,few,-,CSGGEGSYNEQFF,TGCAGCGGGGGTGAGGGCTCCTACAATGAGCAGTTCTTC
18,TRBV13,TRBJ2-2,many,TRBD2,CASSLTSGAISNTGELFF,TGTGCCAGCAGCTTGACTAGCGGGGCCATTTCGAACACCGGGGAGCTGTTTTTT
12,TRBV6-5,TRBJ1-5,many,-,CASGNRNQPQHF,TGTGCCAGCGGGAACAGAAATCAGCCCCAGCATTTT
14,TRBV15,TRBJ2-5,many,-,CATSSQGGKETQYF,TGTGCCACCAGCAGCCAGGGGGGGAAAGAGACCCAGTACTTC
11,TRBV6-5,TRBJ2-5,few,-,CASSDTETQYF,TGTGCCAGCAGCGATACAGAGACCCAGTACTTC
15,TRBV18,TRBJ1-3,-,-,CASSSGGLSGNTIYF,TGTGCCAGCTCTTCGGGGGGTCTCTCTGGAAACACCATATATTTT
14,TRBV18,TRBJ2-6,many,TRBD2,CASSRDYGANVLTF,TGTGCCAGCTCACGGGACTATGGGGCCAACGTCCTGACTTTC
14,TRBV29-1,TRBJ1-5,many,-,CSAAPGGSNQPQHF,TGCAGCGCTGCCCCTGGGGGTAGCAATCAGCCCCAGCATTTT
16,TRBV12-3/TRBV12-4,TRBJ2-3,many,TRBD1,CASSSPGTALTDTQYF,TGTGCCAGCAGTTCTCCCGGGACAGCCCTCACAGATACGCAGTATTTT
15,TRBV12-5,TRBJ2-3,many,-,CASGLTGFHMDTQYF,TGTGCTAGTGGGTTGACAGGTTTCCACATGGATACGCAGTATTTT
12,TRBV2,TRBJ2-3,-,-,CATPGRVDTQYF,TGTGCCACCCCAGGCCGGGTAGATACGCAGTATTTT
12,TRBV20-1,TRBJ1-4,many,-,CSAKRLNEKLFF,TGCAGTGCTAAACGGCTTAATGAAAAACTGTTTTTT
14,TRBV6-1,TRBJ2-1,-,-,CASRKGLGTREQFF,TGTGCCAGCAGGAAGGGCCTTGGGACCAGGGAGCAGTTCTTC
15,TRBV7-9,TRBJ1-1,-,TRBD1,CASSYYRGMNTEAFF,TGTGCCAGCAGCTACTACAGGGGGATGAACACTGAAGCTTTCTTT
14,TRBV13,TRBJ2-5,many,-,CASSLGQYQETQYF,TGTGCCAGCAGCTTAGGGCAGTATCAAGAGACCCAGTACTTC
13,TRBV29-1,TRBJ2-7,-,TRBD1,CSARWDRDLEQYF,TGCAGCGCCCGGTGGGACAGGGATTTGGAGCAGTACTTC
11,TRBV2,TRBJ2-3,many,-,CARRPSDTQYF,TGTGCCAGGAGGCCCTCAGATACGCAGTATTTT
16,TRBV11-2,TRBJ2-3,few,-,CASSPSMGLLQDTQYF,TGTGCCAGCAGCCCCTCGATGGGACTCCTACAAGATACGCAGTATTTT
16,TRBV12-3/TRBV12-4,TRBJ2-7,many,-,CASSLSGPGTAREQYF,TGTGCCAGCAGTTTGTCGGGCCCCGGAACGGCACGGGAGCAGTACTTC
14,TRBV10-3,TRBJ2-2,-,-,CAIRDTSNTGELFF,TGTGCCATCAGGGACACTTCGAACACCGGGGAGCTGTTTTTT
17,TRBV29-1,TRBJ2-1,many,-,CSVTPRRVIRLWDEQFF,TGCAGCGTGACCCCTAGGAGGGTTATCAGGCTCTGGGATGAGCAGTTCTTC
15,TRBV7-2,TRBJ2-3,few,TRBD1,CASSHRDRMTDTQYF,TGTGCCAGCAGCCACCGGGACAGGATGACAGATACGCAGTATTTT